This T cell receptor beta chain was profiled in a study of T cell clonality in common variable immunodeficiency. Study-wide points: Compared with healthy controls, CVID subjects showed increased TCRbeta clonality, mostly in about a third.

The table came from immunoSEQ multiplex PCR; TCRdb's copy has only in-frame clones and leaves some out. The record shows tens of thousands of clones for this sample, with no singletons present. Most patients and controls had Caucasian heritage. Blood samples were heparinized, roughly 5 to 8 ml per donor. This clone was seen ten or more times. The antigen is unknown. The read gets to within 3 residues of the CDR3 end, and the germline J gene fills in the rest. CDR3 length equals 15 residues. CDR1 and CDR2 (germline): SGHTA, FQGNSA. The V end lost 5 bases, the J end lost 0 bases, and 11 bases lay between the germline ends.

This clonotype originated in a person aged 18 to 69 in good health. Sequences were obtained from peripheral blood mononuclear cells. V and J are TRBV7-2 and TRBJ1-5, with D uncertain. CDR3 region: CASSPDLYSNQPQHF. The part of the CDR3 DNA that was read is TGTGCCAGCAGCCCCGACTTATATAGCAATCAGCCC.